The text below deals with one T cell receptor beta chain. No antigen is known for it. This sample stems from a study of T cell responses to AZD1222 COVID-19 vaccine. Study-wide results and limits: Within unmutated variant regions lay the reported targets of nearly half of spike-specific TCRs. Donors were chiefly white British, with a greater number of females, and clonal diversity was perhaps underestimated. After two AZD1222 doses, spike-specific TCR breadth and depth rose versus day 0. The repertoires were collected only after the peak T cell response.

The data were produced by immunoSEQ multiplex PCR, yet TCRdb's version contains in-frame clones alone and is incomplete. The sample comprises roughly 140,000 clones, roughly 90% of which are singletons, and 2.5% to 3.5% rests with the top ten. V was cut by 2 bases and J by 1 base, with 13 bases left in between. The CDR3 runs 15 residues. Germline V gene lookup returns CDR1 SGHNT and CDR2 YYREEE (reference sequence). This chain joins TRBV5-4 and TRBJ2-7; either TRBD1 or TRBD2 may fit D (5 bases each). The specimen comprised peripheral blood, sampled 28 days after the second AZD1222 dose. This sequence was found in an adult who received the AZD1222 COVID-19 vaccine. CDR3 protein: CASSLSGAPSYEQYF. In DNA form, the CDR3 reads TGTGCCAGCAGCTTATCCGGGGCCCCTTCCTACGAGCAGTACTTC.